Listed here is a single T cell receptor (beta chain). Its antigen is still unknown. J gave up 2 bases and V 5 bases, and 13 bases lay outside the gene matches. The length of the CDR3 is 17 residues. Germline V gene lookup returns CDR1 MNHEY and CDR2 SMNVEV (reference sequence). This PCR relied on a set of 60 Vbeta primers and 13 Jbeta primers. The method was immunoSEQ multiplex PCR; TCRdb's version includes in-frame clones alone and lacks a portion of them. The profile covers about 31,000 clones, with around 40% appearing a single time and 2% taken by the ten largest. This sample was taken from a study of cytomegalovirus exposure and HLA in healthy donors. Points from the study as a whole: Clonal expansion, a later analysis showed, was greater in HLA-associated TCR beta chains than in equally common others. Sequencing had likely introduced a cluster of highly shared sequence variants as an artifact. In vitro data verified a few CMV-associated chains as specific for CMV antigens.

The sequence came from a woman aged 45-60 years in good health and CMV-seronegative. The sample was PBMCs. The chain carries TRBV27 and TRBJ2-5, with TRBD1 identical over 8 bases. CDR3 bases: TGTGCCAGCAGTCCCCTGGGACAGGAATTAGGGCAAGAGACCCAGTACTTC. It is translated as CASSPLGQELGQETQYF.